This T cell receptor (beta chain) was retrieved from a study of blood T cell repertoires in COVID-19. This clone was seen only once. In the authors' methods: Reference gene primers were amplified, and this amplification served to estimate nucleated cell counts. Sequenced by immunoSEQ multiplex PCR; TCRdb stores in-frame clones only, minus some. V and J calls and clone size are those listed in that table; D and trimming were worked out from the DNA. This table has around 300,000 clones, 88% appearing once. The V segment lost 4 bases and the J segment 2 bases; nucleotides outside the gene matches: 4. There are 16 residues in the CDR3. Germline CDR1 is MNHNS and CDR2 is SASEGT.

The sample taken for sequencing was peripheral blood. The J gene is TRBJ2-3, the V gene TRBV6-1; 12 nucleotides align to TRBD2. The receptor was derived from a man younger than 35 with active or convalescent COVID-19. CDR3 bases: TGTGCCAGCAGTGGGACTAGCGGGGCGCTCACAGATACGCAGTATTTT. Its protein is CASSGTSGALTDTQYF.